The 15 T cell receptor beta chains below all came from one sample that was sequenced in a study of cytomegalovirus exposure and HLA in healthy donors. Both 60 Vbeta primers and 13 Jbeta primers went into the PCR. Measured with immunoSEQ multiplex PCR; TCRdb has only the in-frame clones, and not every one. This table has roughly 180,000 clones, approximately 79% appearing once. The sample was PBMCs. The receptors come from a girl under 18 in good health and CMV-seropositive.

The CDR3 loop is CASRQLGQNYEQYF. The CDR3 coding sequence is TGTGCCAGCAGACAACTCGGACAGAACTACGAGCAGTACTTC. The chain links TRBV13 to TRBJ2-7, with D perhaps TRBD1 (6 bases). This CDR3 is 14 amino acids long. V was trimmed by 6 bases and J by 3 bases, leaving 15 bases between them. Germline loops: CDR1 PRHDT, CDR2 FYEKMQ (reference sequence).

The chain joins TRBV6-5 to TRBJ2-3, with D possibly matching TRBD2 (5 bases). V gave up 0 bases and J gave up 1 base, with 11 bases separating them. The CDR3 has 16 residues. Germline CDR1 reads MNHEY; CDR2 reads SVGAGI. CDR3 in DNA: TGTGCCAGCAGTTACTCGCTAGCACCACGCACAGATACGCAGTATTTT. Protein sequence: CASSYSLAPRTDTQYF.

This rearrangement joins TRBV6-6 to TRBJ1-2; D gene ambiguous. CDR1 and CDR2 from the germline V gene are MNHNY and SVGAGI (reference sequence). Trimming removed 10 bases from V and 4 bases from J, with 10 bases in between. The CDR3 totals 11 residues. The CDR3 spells CATFFPYGYTF. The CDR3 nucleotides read TGTGCCACCTTCTTTCCCTATGGCTACACCTTC.

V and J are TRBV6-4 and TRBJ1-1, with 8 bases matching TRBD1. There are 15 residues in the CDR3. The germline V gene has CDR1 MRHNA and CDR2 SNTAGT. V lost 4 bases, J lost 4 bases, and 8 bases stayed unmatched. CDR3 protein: CASSAGTGLGTEAFF. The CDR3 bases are TGTGCCAGCAGTGCTGGGACAGGCTTAGGCACTGAAGCTTTCTTT.

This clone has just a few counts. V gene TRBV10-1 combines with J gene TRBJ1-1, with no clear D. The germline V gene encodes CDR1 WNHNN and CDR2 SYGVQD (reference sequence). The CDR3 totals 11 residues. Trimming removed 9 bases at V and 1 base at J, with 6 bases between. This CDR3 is CARSGNTEAFF. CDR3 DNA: TGCGCCAGGTCAGGGAACACTGAAGCTTTCTTT.

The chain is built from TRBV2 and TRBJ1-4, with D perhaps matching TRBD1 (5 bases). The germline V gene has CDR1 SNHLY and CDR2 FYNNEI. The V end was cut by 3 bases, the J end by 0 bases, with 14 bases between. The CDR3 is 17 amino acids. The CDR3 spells CASSDPKDTSTNEKLFF. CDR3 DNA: TGTGCCAGCAGTGACCCAAAGGACACCTCAACTAATGAAAAACTGTTTTTT.

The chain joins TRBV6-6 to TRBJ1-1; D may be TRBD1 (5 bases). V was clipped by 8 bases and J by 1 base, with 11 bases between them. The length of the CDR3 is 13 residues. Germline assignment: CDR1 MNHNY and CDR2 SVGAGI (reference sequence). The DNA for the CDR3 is TGTGCCAGCGCCTCGACAGAGAACACTGAAGCTTTCTTT. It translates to CASASTENTEAFF.

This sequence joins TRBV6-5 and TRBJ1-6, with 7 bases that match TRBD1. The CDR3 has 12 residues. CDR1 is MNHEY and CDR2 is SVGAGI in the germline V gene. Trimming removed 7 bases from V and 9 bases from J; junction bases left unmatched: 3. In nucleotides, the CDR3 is TGTGCCAGCACCGACAGGGTTTCACCCCTCCACTTT. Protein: CASTDRVSPLHF.

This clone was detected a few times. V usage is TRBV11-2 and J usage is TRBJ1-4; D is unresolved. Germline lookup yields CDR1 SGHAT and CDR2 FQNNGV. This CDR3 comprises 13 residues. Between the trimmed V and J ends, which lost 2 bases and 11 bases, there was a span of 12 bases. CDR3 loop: CASSLQRWQKLFF. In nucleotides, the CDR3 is TGTGCCAGCAGCTTACAGCGGTGGCAGAAACTGTTTTTT.

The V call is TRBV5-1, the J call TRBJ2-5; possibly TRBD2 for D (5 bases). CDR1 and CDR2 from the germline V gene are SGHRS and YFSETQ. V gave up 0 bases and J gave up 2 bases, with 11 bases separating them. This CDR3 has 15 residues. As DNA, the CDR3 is TGCGCCAGCAGCTTGGCCCTTGGCGGGCAAGAGACCCAGTACTTC. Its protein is CASSLALGGQETQYF.

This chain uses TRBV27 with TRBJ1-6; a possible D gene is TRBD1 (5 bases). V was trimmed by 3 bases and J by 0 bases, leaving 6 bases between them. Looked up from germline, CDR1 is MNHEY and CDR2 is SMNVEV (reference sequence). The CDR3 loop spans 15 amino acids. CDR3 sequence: CASSLGGSYNSPLHF. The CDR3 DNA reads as TGTGCCAGCAGTTTGGGGGGCTCCTATAATTCACCCCTCCACTTT.

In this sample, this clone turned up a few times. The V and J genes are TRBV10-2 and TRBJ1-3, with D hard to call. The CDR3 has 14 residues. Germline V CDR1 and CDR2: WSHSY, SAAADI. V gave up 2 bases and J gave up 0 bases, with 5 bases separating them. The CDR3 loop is CASSETGSGNTIYF. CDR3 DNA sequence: TGCGCCAGCAGTGAGACGGGCTCTGGAAACACCATATATTTT.

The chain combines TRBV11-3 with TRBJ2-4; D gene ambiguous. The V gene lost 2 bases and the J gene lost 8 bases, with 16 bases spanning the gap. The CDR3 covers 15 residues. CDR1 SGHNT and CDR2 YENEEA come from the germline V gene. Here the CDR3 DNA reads TGTGCCAGCAGCTTAACCCCGAATACTGGAGACATTCAGTACTTC. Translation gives CASSLTPNTGDIQYF. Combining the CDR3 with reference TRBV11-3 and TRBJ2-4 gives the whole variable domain EAGVVQSPRYKIIEKKQPVAFWCNPISGHNTLYWYLQNLGQGPELLIRYENEEAVDDSQLPKDRFSAERLKGVDSTLKIQPAELGDSAVYLCASSLTPNTGDIQYFGAGTRLSVL.

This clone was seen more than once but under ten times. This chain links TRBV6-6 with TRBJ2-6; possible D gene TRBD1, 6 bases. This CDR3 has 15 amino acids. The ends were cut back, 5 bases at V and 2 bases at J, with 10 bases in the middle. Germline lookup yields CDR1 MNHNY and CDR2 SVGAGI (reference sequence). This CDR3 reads CASSARTAGANVLTF. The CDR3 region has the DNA TGTGCCAGCAGTGCGCGGACAGCTGGGGCCAACGTCCTGACTTTC.

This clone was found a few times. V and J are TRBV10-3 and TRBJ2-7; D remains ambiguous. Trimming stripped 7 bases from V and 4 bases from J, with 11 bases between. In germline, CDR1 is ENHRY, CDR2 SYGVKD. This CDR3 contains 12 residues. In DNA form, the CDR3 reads TGTGCCATCACAGTTGCAGGTTACGAGCAGTACTTC. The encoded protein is CAITVAGYEQYF.